The TCR beta chain under discussion was sequenced for a study of tumor-infiltrating lymphocytes in localized non-small cell lung cancer. Study at large: Patients included smokers and never-smokers with various histologies, some sampled after neoadjuvant chemotherapy.

Using immunoSEQ multiplex PCR, the repertoire was profiled, and TCRdb retains in-frame clones only, with some absent. The table shows approximately 12,000 clones, with around 74% occurring only once. The sample comprised lung tumor tissue. This clonotype originated in a human donor with non-small cell lung cancer.

The CDR3 reads CASSYGRGFLNSPLHF. CDR3 sequence (DNA): TGTGCCAGCAGTTACGGCCGGGGTTTTCTTAATTCACCCCTCCACTTT. This rearrangement joins TRBV6-6 to TRBJ1-6; D gene unclear. The V end was cut by 2 bases, the J end by 6 bases, with 14 bases between. Germline CDR1 and CDR2: MNHNY and SVGAGI (reference sequence). The CDR3 has 16 residues.